A selection of T cell receptor beta chains follows, all from one sample in a study of blood T cell repertoires in COVID-19. TCRdb keeps only in-frame clones here, not all; method: immunoSEQ multiplex PCR. The sample includes about 220,000 clones, about 78% of them seen just once. The sequenced sample was peripheral blood. The receptors come from a woman aged 70-85 years with acute or convalescent COVID-19. The CDR3 runs from the conserved cysteine through the conserved F or W. Size is stated for part of the rows, as once, few or many counts, or as a class when the clone is expanded.

CDR3 protein: CASKGVGTEAFF; J gene: TRBJ1-1; clone size: .; V gene: TRBV12-3/TRBV12-4
CDR3 protein: CASRPSGVPVDTQYF; J gene: TRBJ2-3; clone size: .; V gene: TRBV2
CDR3 protein: CASSESGRLEAFF; J gene: TRBJ1-1; clone size: .; V gene: TRBV2
CDR3 protein: CASSQLAGVGETQYF; J gene: TRBJ2-5; clone size: few; V gene: TRBV14
CDR3 protein: CASSPGTSGQETQYF; J gene: TRBJ2-5; clone size: .; V gene: TRBV4-2
CDR3 protein: CAISVSAQGGETQYF; J gene: TRBJ2-5; clone size: .; V gene: TRBV10-3
CDR3 protein: CASSSGGANYGYTF; J gene: TRBJ1-2; clone size: .; V gene: TRBV5-4
CDR3 protein: CASSLQGWETQYF; J gene: TRBJ2-5; clone size: .; V gene: TRBV7-9
CDR3 protein: CASSLGTGEQPQHF; J gene: TRBJ1-5; clone size: .; V gene: TRBV5-1
CDR3 protein: CASSPGQAYNEQFF; J gene: TRBJ2-1; clone size: .; V gene: TRBV6-5
CDR3 protein: CASSLRAGQGARGLFF; J gene: TRBJ1-4; clone size: .; V gene: TRBV5-8
CDR3 protein: CASSTGPYSYNSPLHF; J gene: TRBJ1-6; clone size: many; V gene: TRBV9
CDR3 protein: CAWSRGEADTQYF; J gene: TRBJ2-3; clone size: .; V gene: TRBV30
CDR3 protein: CSATHTDTQYF; J gene: TRBJ2-3; clone size: few; V gene: TRBV20-1
CDR3 protein: CASSRGSGTARYGYTF; J gene: TRBJ1-2; clone size: .; V gene: TRBV7-2
CDR3 protein: CASSSTGYTEAFF; J gene: TRBJ1-1; clone size: .; V gene: TRBV18
CDR3 protein: CATGRDLQETQYF; J gene: TRBJ2-5; clone size: few; V gene: TRBV6-5
CDR3 protein: CASSISGGKAFF; J gene: TRBJ1-1; clone size: many; V gene: TRBV6-5
CDR3 protein: CASSAGLAATQYF; J gene: TRBJ2-3; clone size: once; V gene: TRBV5-6
CDR3 protein: CASSYSGLGSPLHF; J gene: TRBJ1-6; clone size: .; V gene: TRBV6-2/TRBV6-3
CDR3 protein: CASSLSGYSYEQYF; J gene: TRBJ2-7; clone size: .; V gene: TRBV5-1
CDR3 protein: CASSPASDSPLHF; J gene: TRBJ1-6; clone size: .; V gene: TRBV18
CDR3 protein: CASSGALAGSWNTNEQFF; J gene: TRBJ2-1; clone size: .; V gene: TRBV10-2
CDR3 protein: CASSLGGPGNNEQFF; J gene: TRBJ2-1; clone size: .; V gene: TRBV11-3
CDR3 protein: CASEANRARSGNTIYF; J gene: TRBJ1-3; clone size: .; V gene: TRBV2
CDR3 protein: CAISDLTNGGDEQFF; J gene: TRBJ2-1; clone size: .; V gene: TRBV10-3
CDR3 protein: CASSLVLGGATDTQYF; J gene: TRBJ2-3; clone size: few; V gene: TRBV7-2
CDR3 protein: CATSDSAGWNTGELFF; J gene: TRBJ2-2; clone size: .; V gene: TRBV24-1